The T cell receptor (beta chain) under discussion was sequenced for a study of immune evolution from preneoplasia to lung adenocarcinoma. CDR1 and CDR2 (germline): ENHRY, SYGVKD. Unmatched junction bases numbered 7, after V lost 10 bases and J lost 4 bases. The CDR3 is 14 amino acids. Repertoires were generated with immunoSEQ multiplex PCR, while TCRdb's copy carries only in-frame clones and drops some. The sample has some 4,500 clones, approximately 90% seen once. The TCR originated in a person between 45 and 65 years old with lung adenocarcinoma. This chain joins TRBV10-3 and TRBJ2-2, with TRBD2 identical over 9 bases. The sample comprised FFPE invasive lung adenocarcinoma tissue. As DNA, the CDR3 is TGTGCCACCGAAGCGGGAGGCGGCACCGGGGAGCTGTTTTTT. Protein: CATEAGGGTGELFF.